This T cell receptor (beta chain) was identified in a study of blood T cell repertoires in COVID-19. Study overall: Acute and convalescent COVID-19 specimens originated in the United States, Italy and Spain. T cells, B-cell-depleted T cells, or PBMCs provided the cDNA or gDNA that served as material.

Germline trimming cut 5 bases from V and 1 base from J; bases unmatched to any gene: 8. CDR3 length: 17 residues. Germline assignment: CDR1 PRHDT and CDR2 FYEKMQ (reference sequence). Method: immunoSEQ multiplex PCR; TCRdb's copy keeps in-frame clones and lacks some. The data contain fewer than 350,000 clones, about 86% of them seen just once; the ten biggest clones take up 13%. The sequence came from a woman between 70 and 85 years old with COVID-19, enrolled during active disease. Input material: peripheral blood. This chain links TRBV13 with TRBJ2-3, with TRBD2 matching 11 bases. DNA for the CDR3: TGTGCCAGCAGCCACCGTAGCGGGGGGGCCCGCACAGATACGCAGTATTTT. Its protein is CASSHRSGGARTDTQYF.